This TCR beta chain was found in a study of lymphopenia after photon versus proton radiotherapy. Study results and limitations: Larger post-nadir TCR diversity loss correlated inversely with survival in deceased patients.

Note on this clone: No antigen is known for it.

Data came from immunoSEQ multiplex PCR; TCRdb stores just in-frame clones and leaves some out. The table lists roughly 45,000 clones, roughly 85% of them singletons. In germline, CDR1 is SGHKS, CDR2 YYEKEE (reference sequence). The CDR3 extends over 12 amino acids. V was pared by 4 bases and J by 6 bases, with 10 bases between. This TCR came from a man aged 35 to 55 with gastric cancer. Sequenced here: peripheral blood, sampled from a patient treated with photon-based radiotherapy. The V call is TRBV5-5, the J call TRBJ1-1; D not resolved. CDR3 protein: CASSPGRAEAFF. In nucleotides, the CDR3 is TGTGCCAGCAGCCCCGGGCGGGCTGAAGCTTTCTTT.